A single sample is the source of the 18 T cell receptor beta chains below, sequenced in a study of CD8+ T cells in alopecia areata. Extracted from the samples, RNA was reverse transcribed into cDNA to serve as the sequencing template. Produced via immunoSEQ multiplex PCR; TCRdb's table is partial and in-frame only. The sample lists 100,000 to 150,000 clones; about 51% were seen once. Sequencing was performed on NKG2D-low CD8+ T cells sorted from blood. Every receptor here comes from a human donor with alopecia areata.

The chain combines TRBV29-1 with TRBJ1-1; 9 bases align to TRBD1. V was clipped by 5 bases and J by 0 bases; unmatched bases: 10. The CDR3 length is 16 residues. CDR1 is SQVTM and CDR2 is ANQGSEA in the germline V gene. CDR3 sequence reads: CSVSAGTGRLNTEAFF. For the CDR3, the DNA is TGCAGCGTTTCAGCCGGGACAGGGAGGTTGAACACTGAAGCTTTCTTT.

The chain has TRBV29-1 and TRBJ2-7, with 10 positions matching TRBD1. V gave up 2 bases and J gave up 4 bases; unmatched junction bases: 8. Per germline, CDR1 SQVTM and CDR2 ANQGSEA. The CDR3 has 15 residues. The CDR3 nucleotides read TGCAGCGTTGAATTGCCGGGGACAGGGGAATACGAGCAGTACTTC. It codes for CSVELPGTGEYEQYF.

This clone turned up a few times. This sequence joins TRBV29-1 and TRBJ2-1; 8 bases are a match to TRBD1. The CDR3 runs 13 residues. Germline V gives CDR1 SQVTM, CDR2 ANQGSEA. DNA of the CDR3: TGCAGTCTAGGACAGGGAGCCTACAATGAGCAGTTCTTC. Residues: CSLGQGAYNEQFF.

The chain uses TRBV29-1 and TRBJ2-7; TRBD1 matches at 8 bases. Germline CDR1 reads SQVTM; CDR2 reads ANQGSEA. The CDR3 runs 13 residues. V shed 2 bases and J 5 bases; nucleotides not matched to a gene: 5. CDR3 region: CSVEFRDRNEQYF. The DNA of the CDR3 is TGCAGCGTTGAATTCCGGGACAGGAACGAGCAGTACTTC.

V and J are TRBV30 and TRBJ2-7, with TRBD1 as a possible D gene (6 bases). V was cut by 0 bases and J by 6 bases, with 12 bases left in between. CDR3 length equals 13 residues. Germline V CDR1 and CDR2: GTSNPN, SVGIG (reference sequence). The CDR3 DNA follows: TGTGCCTGGAGTGTGGGGACATTATCCGAGCAGTACTTC. It translates to CAWSVGTLSEQYF.

This chain connects TRBV7-9 to TRBJ2-5, with 9 bases fitting TRBD2. With V trimmed by 3 bases and J by 2 bases, 4 bases remained unmatched. CDR3 size: 15 residues. Per the germline V gene, CDR1 is SEHNR and CDR2 is FQNEAQ (reference sequence). As DNA, the CDR3 is TGTGCCAGCAGCTTCCGACTAGCGGAACAAGAGACCCAGTACTTC. Its protein product is CASSFRLAEQETQYF.

The table lists this clone with a count of one. The junction departs from the called germline gene at one end, perhaps through a read error. J is TRBJ1-5 and V is TRBV27, with D tentatively TRBD1 (6 bases). The germline V gene encodes CDR1 MNHEY and CDR2 SMNVEV (reference sequence). The CDR3 spans 12 residues. Here the CDR3 DNA reads TGTGCCAGCGGACAGATCAATCAGCTCCAGCATTTT. Residues: CASGQINQLQHF.

The chain uses TRBV29-1 and TRBJ1-5; D remains unclear. Germline CDR1 reads SQVTM; CDR2 reads ANQGSEA. The CDR3 sequence is 13 residues long. V was pared by 4 bases and J by 6 bases, with 13 bases between. The CDR3 bases are TGCAGCGTTGGTGACGGTTTCGGTCAGCCCCAGCATTTT. As protein: CSVGDGFGQPQHF.

The chain links TRBV7-9 to TRBJ2-1; D not resolved. Between the trimmed V and J ends, which lost 4 bases and 7 bases, there was a span of 11 bases. The germline V gene encodes CDR1 SEHNR and CDR2 FQNEAQ (reference sequence). The length of the CDR3 is 13 residues. CDR3 loop: CASSSLINNEQFF. CDR3 DNA sequence: TGTGCCAGCAGCTCGCTCATCAATAATGAGCAGTTCTTC. The variable domain in full, with the rest retrieved from reference TRBV7-9 and TRBJ2-1, is DTGVSQNPRHKITKRGQNVTFRCDPISEHNRLYWYRQTLGQGPEFLTYFQNEAQLEKSRLLSDRFSAERPKGSFSTLEIQRTEQGDSAMYLCASSSLINNEQFFGPGTRLTVL.

As regards this clone: Other DNA sequences from this sample encode an identical CDR3 as well. The chain carries TRBV27 and TRBJ2-7; D is undetermined. CDR1 is MNHEY, CDR2 SMNVEV, per germline (reference sequence). This CDR3 region has 11 residues. V dropped 6 bases and J dropped 4 bases, with 7 bases sitting between them. In DNA, the CDR3 is TGTGCCAGCAGAGATTCATACGAGCAGTACTTC. Encoded protein: CASRDSYEQYF.

This clone turned up a few times. This chain connects TRBV29-1 to TRBJ1-2; D call uncertain. V lost 5 bases and J 5 bases, leaving 12 bases between the germline ends. The V gene's germline CDR1 is SQVTM and CDR2 ANQGSEA. CDR3 size: 12 residues. CDR3 bases: TGCAGCGTTCGGCTAGCCACATATGGCTACACCTTC. Encoded protein: CSVRLATYGYTF.

The rearrangement joins TRBV30 to TRBJ2-5, with a tentative D call TRBD2 (6 bases). With 5 bases removed from V and 2 bases from J, the gap between germline ends came to 9 bases. CDR3 length: 12 residues. Germline values: CDR1 GTSNPN, CDR2 SVGIG (reference sequence). DNA of the CDR3: TGTGCCTGGGCGGGACCGCAAGAGACCCAGTACTTC. Amino acids: CAWAGPQETQYF.

A word on this clone: This specimen includes other DNA sequences encoding the same CDR3. The V gene is TRBV29-1, the J gene TRBJ2-1, with D maybe TRBD1 (6 bases). The CDR3 loop spans 14 amino acids. Trimming removed 6 bases from V and 0 bases from J, with 12 bases in between. Germline V lookup: CDR1 SQVTM, CDR2 ANQGSEA. CDR3 nucleotide sequence: TGCAGCGTCGTGACAGGCCGCTCCTACAATGAGCAGTTCTTC. Protein product: CSVVTGRSYNEQFF.

This clone was detected only a few times. The J gene is TRBJ2-3, the V gene TRBV5-1; D gene unclear. The CDR3 runs 12 residues. The germline gives CDR1 SGHRS, CDR2 YFSETQ. The V end was cut by 1 base, the J end by 5 bases, with 5 bases between. The CDR3 DNA sequence: TGCGCCAGCAGCTTGATGCGAGATACGCAGTATTTT. Translated, it gives CASSLMRDTQYF.

This chain uses TRBV30 with TRBJ2-7; 7 bases match TRBD1. J lost 5 bases, V lost 0 bases, and 7 bases had no gene match. Germline V gene sequence: CDR1 GTSNPN, CDR2 SVGIG (reference sequence). This CDR3 spans 14 amino acids. As DNA, the CDR3 is TGTGCCTGGAGTGTACAAGCAGGGGGTAACGAGCAGTACTTC. Translated: CAWSVQAGGNEQYF.

V and J are TRBV7-9 and TRBJ2-2; no clear D gene. Between the trimmed V and J ends, which lost 5 bases and 0 bases, there was a span of 13 bases. Germline-derived CDR1 and CDR2 are SEHNR and FQNEAQ (reference sequence). This CDR3 comprises 16 residues. This CDR3 reads CASSTPWGPNTGELFF. DNA of the CDR3: TGTGCCAGCAGCACCCCGTGGGGTCCGAACACCGGGGAGCTGTTTTTT.

The V gene is TRBV5-1, the J gene TRBJ2-7; no clear D. The CDR3 has 11 amino acids. Per germline, CDR1 SGHRS and CDR2 YFSETQ. V dropped 2 bases and J dropped 5 bases, with 5 bases sitting between them. The CDR3 DNA reads as TGCGCCAGCAGCTTTAACGACGAGCAGTACTTC. This translates into CASSFNDEQYF.

Only a few counts were recorded for this clone. V and J are TRBV29-1 and TRBJ2-7; 7 nucleotides agree with TRBD1. Trimming cost V 6 bases and J 0 bases; bases outside gene matches: 5. Germline V CDR1 and CDR2: SQVTM, ANQGSEA. This CDR3 region has 13 residues. The CDR3 nucleotides read TGCAGCGTAATGGGACAGACCTCCTACGAGCAGTACTTC. Protein: CSVMGQTSYEQYF.